These 15 T cell receptor beta chains share one sample of origin, sequenced in a study of cytomegalovirus exposure and HLA in healthy donors. The PCR contained 60 Vbeta and 13 Jbeta primers. The assay was immunoSEQ multiplex PCR, and TCRdb's table has in-frame clones only and misses some. The table lists 55,000 to 70,000 clones, less than 80% of them singletons. Material for sequencing was PBMCs. All receptors come from a woman aged 50 to 65 in good health and CMV-seronegative.

V usage is TRBV7-2 and J usage is TRBJ2-7, with a weak D call TRBD1 (6 bases). Trimming took off 4 bases at V and 6 bases at J, with 16 bases between the two ends. The CDR3 contains 14 residues. CDR1 is SGHTA, CDR2 FQGNSA, per germline. CDR3 sequence: CASSSNRAPSEQYF. The CDR3 coding sequence is TGTGCCAGCAGCTCAAACAGGGCGCCAAGCGAGCAGTACTTC. The whole variable domain, remainder taken from reference TRBV7-2 and TRBJ2-7, is GAGVSQSPSNKVTEKGKDVELRCDPISGHTALYWYRQSLGQGLEFLIYFQGNSAPDKSGLPSDRFSAERTGGSVSTLTIQRTQQEDSAVYLCASSSNRAPSEQYFGPGTRLTVT.

The J gene is TRBJ1-2, the V gene TRBV2, with TRBD1 matching 11 bases. The CDR3 sequence is 16 residues long. Trimming cost V 5 bases and J 8 bases; bases outside gene matches: 13. Germline V gene data show CDR1 as SNHLY and CDR2 as FYNNEI. The CDR3 loop reads CASSYLLDRGQLGYTF. The DNA of the CDR3 is TGTGCCAGCAGTTATCTACTGGACAGGGGGCAATTGGGCTACACCTTC.

The chain uses TRBV5-8 and TRBJ2-7, with D possibly being TRBD1 (6 bases). Germline CDR1 reads SGHTS; CDR2 reads YDEGEE. V lost 4 bases and J 4 bases, leaving 12 bases between the germline ends. The CDR3 consists of 13 residues. CDR3 amino acids: CASSPDRAYEQYF. The CDR3 DNA reads as TGTGCCAGCAGCCCGGACAGAGCTTACGAGCAGTACTTC.

The rearrangement joins TRBV7-2 to TRBJ2-4; the match to TRBD2 covers 10 bases. Germline V gene lookup returns CDR1 SGHTA and CDR2 FQGNSA. Germline trimming cut 5 bases from V and 5 bases from J; bases unmatched to any gene: 18. The CDR3 runs 19 residues. In DNA, the CDR3 is TGTGCCAGCAGCCCTCGACTTACCAGCGGGAGGGCGGGGGAAAACATTCAGTACTTC. Amino acid sequence: CASSPRLTSGRAGENIQYF.

V usage is TRBV7-9 and J usage is TRBJ1-2; 11 bases line up with TRBD1. V shed 2 bases and J 8 bases; nucleotides not matched to a gene: 13. CDR1 is SEHNR and CDR2 is FQNEAQ in the germline V gene (reference sequence). The CDR3 sequence is 17 residues long. DNA for the CDR3: TGTGCCAGCAGCTTACTTGGACAGGGGGCTTACGGTTGGGGCTACACCTTC. Translated: CASSLLGQGAYGWGYTF. Full variable domain (missing parts from reference TRBV7-9 and TRBJ1-2): DTGVSQNPRHKITKRGQNVTFRCDPISEHNRLYWYRQTLGQGPEFLTYFQNEAQLEKSRLLSDRFSAERPKGSFSTLEIQRTEQGDSAMYLCASSLLGQGAYGWGYTFGSGTRLTVV.

The chain carries TRBV7-2 and TRBJ1-1; 8 bases map to TRBD1. V trimming: 8 bases; J trimming: 4 bases; junction bases outside the gene matches: 18. From germline, CDR1 is SGHTA and CDR2 FQGNSA. This CDR3 comprises 17 residues. As DNA, the CDR3 is TGTGCCAGCGGGGCCGGAACAGGGGGTTTGTTTGGCACTGAAGCTTTCTTT. This codes for CASGAGTGGLFGTEAFF.

This clone appeared a few times. The genes are TRBV7-9 and TRBJ1-2; a weak D match, TRBD1 (5 bases). Germline CDR1 is SEHNR and CDR2 is FQNEAQ (reference sequence). The CDR3 covers 15 residues. Trimming removed 4 bases from V and 3 bases from J, with 15 bases in between. The CDR3, as DNA: TGTGCCAGCAGCTCTGGGGCCAGGGTCTACTATGGCTACACCTTC. Its protein product is CASSSGARVYYGYTF.

This chain joins TRBV7-2 and TRBJ2-7; unclear D gene. Trimming shortened V by 2 bases and J by 0 bases, and 5 bases separated the two germline ends. The CDR3 has 13 residues. Germline V gene data show CDR1 as SGHTA and CDR2 as FQGNSA. For the CDR3, the DNA is TGTGCCAGCAGCTTACGTAACTCCTACGAGCAGTACTTC. Encoded protein: CASSLRNSYEQYF. The complete variable domain, with remaining parts taken from reference TRBV7-2 and TRBJ2-7, reads GAGVSQSPSNKVTEKGKDVELRCDPISGHTALYWYRQSLGQGLEFLIYFQGNSAPDKSGLPSDRFSAERTGGSVSTLTIQRTQQEDSAVYLCASSLRNSYEQYFGPGTRLTVT.

The chain combines TRBV5-6 with TRBJ2-1, with D tentatively TRBD2 (7 bases). Germline values: CDR1 SGHDT, CDR2 YYEEEE. This CDR3 comprises 16 residues. Trimming removed 1 base from V and 5 bases from J, with 16 bases in between. The CDR3 coding sequence is TGTGCCAGCAGCTTGTTTCACCAGGGGAGGGACAATGAGCAGTTCTTC. The encoded protein is CASSLFHQGRDNEQFF.

The genes are TRBV14 and TRBJ1-2, with D unclear. In germline, CDR1 is SGHDN, CDR2 FVKESK. The CDR3 contains 12 residues. Trimming took off 4 bases at V and 4 bases at J, with 7 bases between the two ends. The CDR3 DNA is TGTGCCAGCAGCCCCCACGGCTATGGCTACACCTTC. Residues: CASSPHGYGYTF.

The chain couples TRBV5-1 to TRBJ2-1, with 15 bases identical to TRBD2. The V gene's germline CDR1 is SGHRS and CDR2 YFSETQ. The CDR3 has 18 amino acids. Losses at the gene ends were 4 bases for V and 2 bases for J; bases not matched to a gene: 7. CDR3: CASSAGLAGGRTYNEQFF. The CDR3 coding sequence is TGCGCCAGCAGCGCCGGACTAGCGGGAGGGCGCACCTACAATGAGCAGTTCTTC.

V gene TRBV9 combines with J gene TRBJ1-1, with TRBD1 as a possible D gene (5 bases). CDR3 size: 16 residues. Germline CDR1 is SGDLS and CDR2 is YYNGEE. Trimming pared 4 bases from V and 0 bases from J, leaving 16 bases between. In DNA, the CDR3 is TGTGCCAGCAGCTCACAGACAGATCTCGTGAACACTGAAGCTTTCTTT. This sequence encodes CASSSQTDLVNTEAFF.

The chain has TRBV7-3 and TRBJ2-3, with 7 bases matching TRBD2. Germline V gene lookup returns CDR1 SGHTA and CDR2 FQGTGA. V gave up 1 base and J gave up 5 bases; unmatched junction bases: 12. The CDR3 is 17 amino acids. CDR3 bases: TGTGCCAGCAGCTTAAGAGGCGGGAGTGGCGGGTTAGATACGCAGTATTTT. Translation: CASSLRGGSGGLDTQYF.

This chain joins TRBV5-4 and TRBJ2-5, with 7 nucleotides matching TRBD1. The DNA end lines up better with TRBJ2-7; the J call may be wrong. Germline V lookup: CDR1 SGHNT, CDR2 YYREEE (reference sequence). The CDR3 consists of 15 residues. The CDR3: CASSRGQIVPYEQYF. The CDR3, as DNA: TGTGCCAGCAGCCGGGGACAGATCGTCCCCTACGAGCAGTACTTC.

This chain uses TRBV5-1 with TRBJ2-1, with a weak D call TRBD1 (5 bases). From germline, CDR1 is SGHRS and CDR2 YFSETQ. Trimming stripped 0 bases from V and 4 bases from J, with 14 bases between. CDR3 length: 16 residues. The CDR3 nucleotides are TGCGCCAGCAGCTTGGTGTGGGGCCCCCTGTACAATGAGCAGTTCTTC. Its protein is CASSLVWGPLYNEQFF.